The present T cell receptor beta chain was sequenced within a study of blood T cell repertoires in COVID-19 (dated by TCRdb to the early 2020s). At the level of the whole study: Samples covering the acute and convalescent phases of COVID-19 were provided by collaborators in the United States, Italy and Spain. The prospective study material was composed of cDNA or gDNA derived from T cells, B-cell-depleted T cells, or PBMCs. The dataset comprised deeply sampled blood TCRbeta repertoires from subjects exposed to, actively infected with, or recovered from COVID-19. A freely available public database, intended as a resource for researchers studying the immune response to SARS-CoV-2, is where the repertoires were released. Samples came from the ongoing ImmuneRACE study (first 160 participants) plus 1,254 subjects from 6 global collaborators. The sample metadata nearly always contained a de-identified subject ID, COVID-19 status, age in years and sex. Where available, HLA class I and class II types were obtained from metadata supplied by the sample provider rather than from assay-based typing. What the authors observed across the whole study: Clinical and demographic metadata were provided uncurated, with the amount varying by source and participant.

TCRbeta CDR3 regions were amplified from genomic DNA using the immunoSEQ Assay, a bias-controlled multiplex PCR. The original pipeline was this. The number of nucleated cells in each sample was estimated by amplification of reference gene primers within the assay. To quantify the absolute abundance of each unique TCRbeta CDR3 rearrangement, sequence reads were collapsed and filtered. For each sample, productive Simpson clonality was calculated by taking the square root of Simpson's diversity index across productive rearrangements. TCRdb re-hosts the immuneACCESS table, in-frame sequences only. Its copies lack some clones; in the studies checked, an unresolved V gene accounts for under half of them, and the cause for the rest is not known. V and J calls and clone size are as listed in that table; D and trimming were resolved from the DNA. The sample yields 270,000 or so clones; 75% to 90% were counted once. 4.1% of the sample is held by the ten biggest clonotypes.

Participants in the prospective study were enrolled through a virtual design, were aged about 18 to 100 years, and lived in roughly 24 United States geographic areas. Cohort assignment in the prospective study relied on participant-reported clinical history from a screening survey and a study questionnaire. In the prospective study, mobile phlebotomists collected whole blood, serum and a nasopharyngeal or oropharyngeal swab from each participant. Over a roughly 2-month period, participants in the prospective study had the option of providing additional blood draws and questionnaires. Before DNA extraction, prospective study blood samples were shipped either frozen or at room temperature. Between the V and J ends, shortened by 1 base and 5 bases respectively, the junction contains 9 bases. CDR1 and CDR2 are read off the germline V gene as SGHAT and FQNNGV. Taken from cysteine to phenylalanine, the CDR3 has 13 residues. Only the CDR3 portion is preserved as DNA: 39 bases, with reading frame beginning at the first base.

As to this clone: No antigen is known for it. No much larger clone exists at a distance of one base, and base qualities are not known.

The sequence joins TRBV11-2 to TRBJ2-7; a weak D assignment points to TRBD2 (5 bases agree). The TCR sequence derives from a woman in her twenties or thirties with acute COVID-19. The sample comprised PBMCs or T cells enriched from blood (not recorded which). The nucleotide sequence reads TGTGCCAGCAGCTTAGTGCCTAGCAACGAGCAGTACTTC. Its protein reads: CASSLVPSNEQYF.